Presented here are 25 T cell receptor beta chains from one specimen sequenced in a study of Ad26.COV2.S vaccination and SARS-CoV-2 variants. Assay: immunoSEQ multiplex PCR; the TCRdb copy retains only in-frame clones and omits some. Of approximately 340,000 clones listed, about 91% were seen once; the top ten hold about 3.9%. The starting material was peripheral blood, obtained after recovery from COVID-19. These receptors originate from a human donor who had recovered from COVID-19.

The chain is built from TRBV7-9 and TRBJ1-2; 8 bases line up with TRBD1. CDR1 is SEHNR, CDR2 FQNEAQ, per germline (reference sequence). V shed 1 base, J shed 8 bases, and the junction held 6 bases outside the gene matches. This CDR3 is built from 14 residues. CDR3 protein: CASSLVGRGLGYTF. CDR3 nucleotides: TGTGCCAGCAGCTTAGTAGGCAGGGGGCTCGGCTACACCTTC.

The J gene is TRBJ2-5, the V gene TRBV10-3; TRBD2 matches at 7 bases. Germline V lookup: CDR1 ENHRY, CDR2 SYGVKD. V was clipped by 6 bases and J by 5 bases; unmatched bases: 6. The CDR3 runs to 13 residues. The CDR3 loop is CAIRGTGGETQYF. For the CDR3, the DNA is TGTGCCATCAGGGGGACCGGGGGGGAGACCCAGTACTTC.

The V gene is TRBV2, the J gene TRBJ2-7, with D unresolved. Trimming stripped 4 bases from V and 3 bases from J, with 10 bases between. The V gene's germline CDR1 is SNHLY and CDR2 FYNNEI. The CDR3 has 13 residues. The CDR3 DNA sequence: TGTGCCAGCAGTGGGGGAACGGACTACGAGCAGTACTTC. Translating it yields CASSGGTDYEQYF.

V is TRBV6-5 and J is TRBJ1-1; D unresolved. V dropped 6 bases and J dropped 7 bases, with 15 bases sitting between them. CDR3 size: 13 residues. Germline CDR1 MNHEY, CDR2 SVGAGI. The CDR3 bases are TGTGCCAGCAGCCGCGGCGAAATTAGTGAAGCTTTCTTT. This sequence encodes CASSRGEISEAFF.

The chain carries TRBV18 and TRBJ1-4; a possible D gene is TRBD1 (6 bases). This CDR3 has 14 amino acids. Per germline, CDR1 KGHSH and CDR2 LQKENI. Between the trimmed V and J ends, which lost 3 bases and 4 bases, there was a span of 9 bases. CDR3 coding DNA: TGTGCCAGCTCACCCAGGGGCGATAATGAAAAACTGTTTTTT. The encoded protein is CASSPRGDNEKLFF.

The chain combines TRBV5-1 with TRBJ1-6; 7 bases map to TRBD1. The V segment lost 4 bases and the J segment 7 bases; nucleotides outside the gene matches: 5. The germline V gene encodes CDR1 SGHRS and CDR2 YFSETQ. This CDR3 has 14 residues. The DNA of the CDR3 is TGCGCCAGCAGCCAGGGACAGCTAAATTCACCCCTCCACTTT. This sequence encodes CASSQGQLNSPLHF.

J is TRBJ2-7 and V is TRBV7-2; weak D call: TRBD2 (7 bases). Trimming removed 1 base from V and 2 bases from J, with 18 bases in between. This CDR3 has 17 residues. Germline CDR1 is SGHTA and CDR2 is FQGNSA. CDR3 amino acids: CASSLGRGRGLTYEQYF. The CDR3 nucleotides are TGTGCCAGCAGCTTAGGACGGGGGCGGGGGCTGACCTACGAGCAGTACTTC. Full variable domain (rest looked up from reference TRBV7-2 and TRBJ2-7): GAGVSQSPSNKVTEKGKDVELRCDPISGHTALYWYRQSLGQGLEFLIYFQGNSAPDKSGLPSDRFSAERTGGSVSTLTIQRTQQEDSAVYLCASSLGRGRGLTYEQYFGPGTRLTVT.

The V gene is TRBV7-2, the J gene TRBJ2-3; a possible D gene is TRBD2 (5 bases). Germline V CDR1 and CDR2: SGHTA, FQGNSA. V dropped 3 bases and J dropped 6 bases, with 19 bases sitting between them. The CDR3 totals 16 residues. CDR3 amino acids: CASSLGRLSPIDTQYF. DNA of the CDR3: TGTGCCAGCAGCTTGGGCCGACTATCCCCCATCGATACGCAGTATTTT.

The V gene is TRBV5-6, the J gene TRBJ2-7, with D unresolved. This CDR3 comprises 15 residues. V lost 0 bases, J lost 2 bases, and 12 bases lay in between. CDR1 and CDR2 from the germline V gene are SGHDT and YYEEEE. The DNA of the CDR3 is TGTGCCAGCAGCTTGGGGCCGACAAATACCTACGAGCAGTACTTC. This codes for CASSLGPTNTYEQYF.

V and J are TRBV4-1 and TRBJ2-3; possible D gene TRBD1, 6 bases. This CDR3 region has 17 residues. Germline assignment: CDR1 MGHRA and CDR2 YSYEKL. V was shortened by 0 bases and J by 0 bases, with 13 bases between the two germline ends. The CDR3, as DNA: TGCGCCAGCAGCCAAGATCAGGGGTGGTCTAGCACAGATACGCAGTATTTT. It encodes CASSQDQGWSSTDTQYF.

V and J are TRBV27 and TRBJ1-1, with TRBD1 as a possible D gene (6 bases). Trimming removed 5 bases at V and 4 bases at J, with 17 bases between. The CDR3 consists of 15 residues. Germline CDR1 is MNHEY and CDR2 is SMNVEV (reference sequence). Here the CDR3 reads CASSPRGAVSTEAFF. The CDR3, as DNA: TGTGCCAGCAGTCCAAGGGGGGCGGTGAGCACTGAAGCTTTCTTT.

This chain connects TRBV6-6 to TRBJ1-5, with a weak D call TRBD1 (5 bases). Germline CDR1 is MNHNY and CDR2 is SVGAGI (reference sequence). The CDR3 totals 15 residues. Trimming cost V 2 bases and J 6 bases, with 14 bases left between them. This chain's CDR3 is CASSYVEGSFQPQHF. Written as DNA, the CDR3 is TGTGCCAGCAGTTACGTGGAGGGGAGCTTTCAGCCCCAGCATTTT.

Turning to this clone: This same CDR3 is encoded by further DNA sequences in the sample. This rearrangement joins TRBV9 to TRBJ1-3; D unresolved. The CDR3 has 15 residues. V lost 0 bases and J 0 bases, leaving 7 bases between the germline ends. CDR1 and CDR2 (germline): SGDLS, YYNGEE. CDR3 DNA: TGTGCCAGCAGCGTAGGAGTCAGCTCTGGAAACACCATATATTTT. Translating gives CASSVGVSSGNTIYF.

The chain joins TRBV6-6 to TRBJ2-2; no clear D. CDR3 size: 11 residues. Trimming pared 6 bases from V and 6 bases from J, leaving 5 bases between. Germline V gene data show CDR1 as MNHNY and CDR2 as SVGAGI (reference sequence). CDR3 in amino acids: CASSLPGELFF. In nucleotides, the CDR3 is TGTGCCAGCAGCCTACCCGGGGAGCTGTTTTTT.

The rearrangement joins TRBV12-3 or TRBV12-4 to TRBJ2-5; 7 bases agree with TRBD2. The CDR3 spans 13 residues. Losses at the gene ends were 5 bases for V and 5 bases for J; bases not matched to a gene: 5. For the CDR3, the DNA is TGTGCCAGCAGTGGGGACTACTGGGAGACCCAGTACTTC. It translates to CASSGDYWETQYF.

The chain links TRBV2 to TRBJ2-1; D is perhaps TRBD1 (6 bases). Germline CDR1 reads SNHLY; CDR2 reads FYNNEI. The CDR3 has 14 amino acids. V lost 8 bases and J lost 0, with 11 bases in between. The CDR3 coding sequence is TGTGCCAGCGGCCGGGACACCTCCTACAATGAGCAGTTCTTC. It encodes CASGRDTSYNEQFF.

This sequence joins TRBV7-9 and TRBJ1-2, with TRBD1 as a possible D gene (6 bases). Germline CDR1 is SEHNR and CDR2 is FQNEAQ (reference sequence). V was pared by 1 base and J by 7 bases, with 13 bases between. The CDR3 spans 14 residues. CDR3 coding DNA: TGTGCCAGCAGCTTAGGGGCCGCAGGGGTTGGCTACACCTTC. Protein product: CASSLGAAGVGYTF.

The chain links TRBV27 to TRBJ2-3; TRBD1 aligns across 9 bases. Per the germline V gene, CDR1 is MNHEY and CDR2 is SMNVEV (reference sequence). The CDR3 consists of 15 residues. V lost 4 bases, J lost 6 bases, and 8 bases stayed unmatched. CDR3 loop: CASSWTGVDLDTQYF. Written as DNA, the CDR3 is TGTGCCAGCAGTTGGACAGGGGTGGATTTGGATACGCAGTATTTT.

J is TRBJ1-1 and V is TRBV6-2 or TRBV6-3; D not resolved. The V end lost 6 bases, the J end lost 7 bases, and 12 bases lay between the germline ends. Looked up from germline, CDR1 is MNHEY and CDR2 is SVGEGT. This CDR3 spans 12 amino acids. For the CDR3, the DNA is TGTGCCAGCAGCCGGGAGGCAAATGAAGCTTTCTTT. It is translated as CASSREANEAFF.

This chain links TRBV2 with TRBJ2-7; D remains ambiguous. CDR3 length: 10 residues. V lost 6 bases to trimming and J lost 3 bases, with 3 bases between them. Germline loops: CDR1 SNHLY, CDR2 FYNNEI. CDR3 nucleotides: TGTGCCAGCAGCCTCTACGAGCAGTACTTC. Its translation: CASSLYEQYF.

Turning to this clone: An end of the junction does not agree with germline; a read error may underlie this. This chain links TRBV7-7 with TRBJ2-3; no reliable D call. CDR1 is SSHAT, CDR2 FNYEAQ, per germline (reference sequence). The CDR3 loop spans 14 amino acids. The CDR3 DNA follows: TGTGCTAGCAGCTTAACACGTTTAGCAGATACGCAGTATTTT. This encodes CASSLTRLADTQYF.

The chain joins TRBV19 to TRBJ2-7; 9 bases map to TRBD2. Trimming took 5 bases from V and 2 from J; bases not matched to a gene: 10. CDR1 LNHDA and CDR2 SQIVND come from the germline V gene (reference sequence). This CDR3 contains 16 residues. The CDR3 reads CASSGDGTSFPYEQYF. The CDR3 DNA reads TGTGCCAGTAGTGGCGATGGGACTAGCTTCCCCTACGAGCAGTACTTC.

The chain recombines TRBV7-2 with TRBJ2-3; possible D gene TRBD1, 6 bases. Trimming left V 4 bases short and J 5 bases short, with 13 bases between. Germline V gene sequence: CDR1 SGHTA, CDR2 FQGNSA. The CDR3 loop spans 14 amino acids. CDR3 residues: CASSYYREIDTQYF. CDR3 coding DNA: TGTGCCAGCAGCTACTACAGGGAAATAGATACGCAGTATTTT.

The chain carries TRBV5-1 and TRBJ1-1; TRBD1 aligns across 7 bases. The CDR3 is 14 residues long. V lost 4 bases and J lost 0; bases outside the gene matches: 3. The germline V gene has CDR1 SGHRS and CDR2 YFSETQ. As DNA, the CDR3 is TGCGCCAGCAGCAAGGGACAGATGAACACTGAAGCTTTCTTT. Protein: CASSKGQMNTEAFF.

The chain has TRBV29-1 and TRBJ1-2; no definite D call. Trimming stripped 3 bases from V and 4 bases from J, with 12 bases between. The CDR3 consists of 13 residues. In germline, CDR1 is SQVTM, CDR2 ANQGSEA. CDR3 bases: TGCAGCGTTGATGCAGGAGAGCCCTATGGCTACACCTTC. Translating it yields CSVDAGEPYGYTF.